The present T cell receptor (beta chain) was sequenced within a study of cytomegalovirus exposure and HLA in healthy donors. Broader study findings: Immune exposure data for these donors was limited to CMV serostatus. Trimming of TCR beta V- and J-genes showed a link, identified in a later analysis, to a missense DCLRE1C variant.

Donors showed nominal health when sampled, although they likely had unrecorded immune exposures. On this clone: Its cognate antigen is unknown.

Amplification used 60 Vbeta primers and 13 Jbeta primers. Assay: immunoSEQ multiplex PCR; the TCRdb copy retains only in-frame clones and omits some. The table for this sample gives about 200,000 clones. The sequence was obtained from a man younger than 45 in good health and CMV-seronegative. The sequenced material came from PBMCs.

The CDR3 sequence: CASSLQGSPGYTF. CDR3 DNA sequence: TGTGCCAGCAGCTTACAGGGAAGTCCTGGCTACACCTTC. The chain recombines TRBV13 with TRBJ1-2; TRBD1 is a possible D gene (5 bases). The germline V gene has CDR1 PRHDT and CDR2 FYEKMQ (reference sequence). V was shortened by 2 bases and J by 7 bases, with 11 bases between the two germline ends. The CDR3 has 13 amino acids.